A single sample gave rise to the 29 T cell receptor beta chains below, sequenced in a study of CXCR3-negative and CXCR3-positive naive CD8 T cells. The libraries of TRB cDNA were constructed through 5' RACE using UMI labels. TCRdb reprocessed the 5' RACE reads, keeping one entry per CDR3 protein, no DNA. This repertoire comprises around 81,000 distinct CDR3 sequences; its ten largest clones make up about 1.4%. Sample: naive CXCR3- CD8+ T cells from blood. The subset: CD45RO-CCR7+CD27+CD95- naive CD8+ T cells lacking CXCR3 (TNR3-). Source of these receptors: a human donor in good health. Some clones in this sample may be carry-over from other donors' samples.

The genes are TRBV7-9 and TRBJ2-7. CDR1 SEHNR and CDR2 FQNEAQ come from the germline V gene (reference sequence). The CDR3 loop spans 13 amino acids. CDR3 amino acids: CASSARDSYEQYF.

The chain carries TRBV29-1 and TRBJ1-2. Germline CDR1 reads SQVTM; CDR2 reads ANQGSEA. This CDR3 region has 12 residues. CDR3 sequence reads: CSVDRTDYGYTF.

The V and J genes are TRBV20-1 and TRBJ2-1. CDR3 length: 11 amino acids. Germline CDR1 DFQATT, CDR2 SNEGSKA (reference sequence). CDR3 in amino acids: CSQGILYEQFF.

The rearrangement links TRBV5-1 to TRBJ2-5. The germline CDR1 and CDR2 sequences are SGHRS and YFSETQ. This CDR3 has 11 amino acids. This CDR3 is CASRLQETQYF.

The V gene is TRBV29-1, the J gene TRBJ2-4; checking the TCRdb D call of TRBD1 is not possible without DNA. From germline, CDR1 is SQVTM and CDR2 ANQGSEA. This CDR3 comprises 15 residues. This CDR3 is CSLQGVKIAKNIQYF.

The chain carries TRBV15 and TRBJ1-1. Per the germline V gene, CDR1 is LNHNV and CDR2 is YYDKDF (reference sequence). This CDR3 has 15 residues. The CDR3 sequence is CATSSHSGRDPEAFF. Supplemented by reference TRBV15 and TRBJ1-1, the full variable domain reads DAMVIQNPRYQVTQFGKPVTLSCSQTLNHNVMYWYQQKSSQAPKLLFHYYDKDFNNEADTPDNFQSRRPNTSFCFLDIRSPGLGDTAMYLCATSSHSGRDPEAFFGQGTRLTVV.

V and J are TRBV7-6 and TRBJ2-1; the TCRdb call, TRBD1, lacks DNA for checking. Germline loops: CDR1 SGHVS, CDR2 FNYEAQ. The CDR3 is 16 amino acids. The CDR3 loop is CASSLPGQYSYNEQFF.

The rearrangement uses TRBV20-1 and TRBJ2-4; the D call from TCRdb, TRBD1, cannot be confirmed without DNA. The CDR3 is 14 amino acids. Germline CDR1 reads DFQATT; CDR2 reads SNEGSKA (reference sequence). The CDR3 sequence is CSAKQGTGRDIQYF.

J is TRBJ2-5 and V is TRBV2; TCRdb selects TRBD1, and the lack of DNA leaves this call unchecked. CDR3 length equals 15 residues. CDR1 SNHLY and CDR2 FYNNEI come from the germline V gene. Here the CDR3 reads CASSVSPGGEETQYF.

The rearrangement joins TRBV12-3 or TRBV12-4 to TRBJ2-3; without DNA, the TCRdb call of TRBD1 cannot be checked. CDR3 size: 15 residues. The CDR3 region is CASSSGQGGTDTQYF.

This chain uses TRBV12-3 or TRBV12-4 with TRBJ2-1; the D call from TCRdb, TRBD2, cannot be confirmed without DNA. The CDR3 contains 18 residues. CDR3 amino acids: CASSPLVPVRAPYNEQFF.

The CDR3 reads CASSLVVSYEQYF. V gene TRBV11-2 combines with J gene TRBJ2-7. This CDR3 comprises 13 residues. Looked up from germline, CDR1 is SGHAT and CDR2 is FQNNGV.

The CDR3 sequence is CASSKTTGELFF. The chain is built from TRBV19 and TRBJ2-2. Germline V gene data show CDR1 as LNHDA and CDR2 as SQIVND (reference sequence). This CDR3 contains 12 residues.

This sequence joins TRBV3-1 and TRBJ2-7; TCRdb proposes TRBD1, but this gene call is untestable without DNA. The length of the CDR3 is 15 residues. The germline gives CDR1 LGHDT, CDR2 YNNKEL (reference sequence). The CDR3 is CASSQEGFGGYEQYF.

This chain links TRBV7-2 with TRBJ2-1; TCRdb returns TRBD1, unconfirmable since there is no DNA. This CDR3 is 13 amino acids long. Germline V gene lookup returns CDR1 SGHTA and CDR2 FQGNSA. The CDR3 sequence: CASSYPGHNEQFF. The full variable domain, rest sourced from reference TRBV7-2 and TRBJ2-1, is GAGVSQSPSNKVTEKGKDVELRCDPISGHTALYWYRQSLGQGLEFLIYFQGNSAPDKSGLPSDRFSAERTGGSVSTLTIQRTQQEDSAVYLCASSYPGHNEQFFGPGTRLTVL.

This sequence joins TRBV19 and TRBJ2-2. Germline lookup yields CDR1 LNHDA and CDR2 SQIVND (reference sequence). CDR3 length: 14 residues. The CDR3 reads CASSGSSTTGELFF. Variable domain in full (rest from reference TRBV19 and TRBJ2-2): DGGITQSPKYLFRKEGQNVTLSCEQNLNHDAMYWYRQDPGQGLRLIYYSQIVNDFQKGDIAEGYSVSREKKESFPLTVTSAQKNPTAFYLCASSGSSTTGELFFGEGSRLTVL.

V gene TRBV5-5 combines with J gene TRBJ2-2; TCRdb reports TRBD1, a call that lacks DNA to check it against. The germline V gene encodes CDR1 SGHKS and CDR2 YYEKEE (reference sequence). The CDR3 runs 14 residues. The CDR3 sequence: CASTPPGRRGELFF.

The V call is TRBV6-4, the J call TRBJ2-3; TCRdb's D call of TRBD2 is untestable without DNA. Germline CDR1 and CDR2: MRHNA and SNTAGT. This CDR3 is built from 14 residues. The CDR3 sequence is CASSGGGATDTQYF.

The chain uses TRBV29-1 and TRBJ2-5; TCRdb names TRBD1, which stays unverified in the absence of DNA. The germline gives CDR1 SQVTM, CDR2 ANQGSEA. The CDR3 covers 13 residues. The CDR3 protein is CSGNRVPGETQYF.

The chain links TRBV7-8 to TRBJ2-2; TCRdb gives TRBD2 as the D gene, but with no DNA this cannot be confirmed. The germline gives CDR1 SGHVS, CDR2 FQNEAQ. The CDR3 loop spans 17 amino acids. This CDR3 is CASSQLAGVGNTGELFF.

J is TRBJ1-1 and V is TRBV9. Germline CDR1 reads SGDLS; CDR2 reads YYNGEE. The CDR3 loop spans 13 amino acids. CDR3 loop: CASSVVQNTEAFF.

The V gene is TRBV9, the J gene TRBJ2-1. The CDR3 is made up of 13 amino acids. Germline V gene data show CDR1 as SGDLS and CDR2 as YYNGEE. CDR3 region: CASSDHSDNEQFF.

The chain joins TRBV27 to TRBJ2-5; the TRBD1 assignment by TCRdb is unverifiable without DNA. This CDR3 region has 14 residues. Germline values: CDR1 MNHEY, CDR2 SMNVEV (reference sequence). CDR3 sequence reads: CASSLGTAQETQYF.

This chain links TRBV20-1 with TRBJ2-1. The germline V gene encodes CDR1 DFQATT and CDR2 SNEGSKA (reference sequence). The CDR3 is 11 amino acids. The CDR3: CSARVYHEQFF.

The chain recombines TRBV29-1 with TRBJ1-1; as DNA is missing, the TRBD1 call by TCRdb cannot be tested. Germline V gives CDR1 SQVTM, CDR2 ANQGSEA. The CDR3 is made up of 12 amino acids. CDR3 in amino acids: CSVEEGDTEAFF.

The chain joins TRBV5-1 to TRBJ2-7; TCRdb designates TRBD1, a call that cannot be tested without DNA. Per the germline V gene, CDR1 is SGHRS and CDR2 is YFSETQ. This CDR3 is 15 amino acids long. CDR3 residues: CASSLGTGGVYEQYF.

The chain joins TRBV29-1 to TRBJ2-7; the TCRdb call, TRBD1, lacks DNA for checking. Germline V gene sequence: CDR1 SQVTM, CDR2 ANQGSEA. CDR3 size: 15 residues. The CDR3 loop reads CSVVGLGQVNYEQYF.

This sequence joins TRBV11-2 and TRBJ2-1; the TCRdb D gene call, TRBD2, has no DNA to confirm it. Germline-derived CDR1 and CDR2 are SGHAT and FQNNGV. CDR3 size: 16 residues. The chain's CDR3 is CASSSRLAGGLNEQFF.

The V and J genes are TRBV4-1 and TRBJ2-1; TCRdb picks TRBD2, but there is no DNA to check that call. This CDR3 region has 17 residues. Germline-derived CDR1 and CDR2 are MGHRA and YSYEKL. The CDR3: CASSQQYLLAGGYEQFF.